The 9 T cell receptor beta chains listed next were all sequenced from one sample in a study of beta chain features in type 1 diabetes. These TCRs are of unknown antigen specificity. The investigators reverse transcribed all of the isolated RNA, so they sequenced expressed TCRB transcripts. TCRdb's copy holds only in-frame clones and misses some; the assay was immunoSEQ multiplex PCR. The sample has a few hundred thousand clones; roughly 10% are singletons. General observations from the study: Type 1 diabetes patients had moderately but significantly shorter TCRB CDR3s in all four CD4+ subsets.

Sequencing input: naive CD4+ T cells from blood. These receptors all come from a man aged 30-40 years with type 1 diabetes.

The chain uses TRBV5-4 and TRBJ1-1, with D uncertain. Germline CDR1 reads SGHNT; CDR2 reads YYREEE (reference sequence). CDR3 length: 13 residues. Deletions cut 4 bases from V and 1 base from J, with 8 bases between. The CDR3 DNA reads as TGTGCCAGCAGCCCTGCAGAGAACACTGAAGCTTTCTTT. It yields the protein CASSPAENTEAFF.

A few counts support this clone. The CDR3 spells CATSRAAGELFF. CDR3 DNA: TGTGCCACCAGCAGAGCCGCCGGGGAGCTGTTTTTT. The chain couples TRBV15 to TRBJ2-2; D remains ambiguous. This CDR3 contains 12 residues. Germline V gene sequence: CDR1 LNHNV, CDR2 YYDKDF (reference sequence). V dropped 1 base and J dropped 6 bases, with 3 bases sitting between them.

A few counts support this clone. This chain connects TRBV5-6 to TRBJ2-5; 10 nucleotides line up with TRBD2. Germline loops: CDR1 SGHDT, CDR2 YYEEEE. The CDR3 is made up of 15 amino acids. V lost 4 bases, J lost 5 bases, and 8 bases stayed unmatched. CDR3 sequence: CASSLPGLASETQYF. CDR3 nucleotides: TGTGCCAGCAGCCTACCGGGACTAGCGTCGGAGACCCAGTACTTC.

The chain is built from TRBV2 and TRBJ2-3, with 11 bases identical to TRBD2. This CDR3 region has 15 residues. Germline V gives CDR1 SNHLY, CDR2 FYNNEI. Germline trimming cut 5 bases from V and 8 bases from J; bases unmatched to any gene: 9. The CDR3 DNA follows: TGTGCCAGCAGTATACTAGCGGGGGCGGGCGGTACGCAGTATTTT. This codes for CASSILAGAGGTQYF. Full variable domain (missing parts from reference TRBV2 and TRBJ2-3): EPEVTQTPSHQVTQMGQEVILRCVPISNHLYFYWYRQILGQKVEFLVSFYNNEISEKSEIFDDQFSVERPDGSNFTLKIRSTKLEDSAMYFCASSILAGAGGTQYFGPGTRLTVL.

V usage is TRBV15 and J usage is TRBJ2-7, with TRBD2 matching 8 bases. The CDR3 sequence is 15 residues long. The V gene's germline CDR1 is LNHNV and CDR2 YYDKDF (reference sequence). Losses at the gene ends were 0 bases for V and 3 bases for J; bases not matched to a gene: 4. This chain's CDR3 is CATSRDVSGGYEQYF. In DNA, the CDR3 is TGTGCCACCAGCAGAGATGTCAGCGGGGGCTACGAGCAGTACTTC.

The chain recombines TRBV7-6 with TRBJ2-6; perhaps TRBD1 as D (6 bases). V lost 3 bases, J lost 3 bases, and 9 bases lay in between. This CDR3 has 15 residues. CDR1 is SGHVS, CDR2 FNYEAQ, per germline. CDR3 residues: CASSFRGGGANVLTF. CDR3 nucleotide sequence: TGTGCCAGCAGCTTCCGAGGGGGTGGGGCCAACGTCCTGACTTTC.

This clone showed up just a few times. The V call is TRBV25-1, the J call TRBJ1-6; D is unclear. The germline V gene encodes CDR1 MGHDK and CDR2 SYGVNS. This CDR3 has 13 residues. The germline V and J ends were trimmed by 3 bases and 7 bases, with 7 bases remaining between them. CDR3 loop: CASSESINSPLHF. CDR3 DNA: TGTGCCAGCAGTGAGTCAATCAATTCACCCCTCCACTTT.

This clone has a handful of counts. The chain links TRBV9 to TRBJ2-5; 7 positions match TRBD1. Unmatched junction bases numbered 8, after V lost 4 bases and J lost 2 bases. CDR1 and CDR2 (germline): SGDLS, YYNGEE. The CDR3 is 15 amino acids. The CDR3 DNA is TGTGCCAGCAGCCCCAACCCGGGACAGCAAGAGACCCAGTACTTC. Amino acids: CASSPNPGQQETQYF.

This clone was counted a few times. Here the CDR3 reads CASSRAGGSLYNEQFF. CDR3 nucleotides: TGTGCCAGCAGCAGAGCGGGGGGTTCACTCTACAATGAGCAGTTCTTC. V gene TRBV9 combines with J gene TRBJ2-1, with 9 positions matching TRBD2. Trimming took 4 bases from V and 3 from J; bases not matched to a gene: 8. This CDR3 comprises 16 residues. CDR1 SGDLS and CDR2 YYNGEE come from the germline V gene.